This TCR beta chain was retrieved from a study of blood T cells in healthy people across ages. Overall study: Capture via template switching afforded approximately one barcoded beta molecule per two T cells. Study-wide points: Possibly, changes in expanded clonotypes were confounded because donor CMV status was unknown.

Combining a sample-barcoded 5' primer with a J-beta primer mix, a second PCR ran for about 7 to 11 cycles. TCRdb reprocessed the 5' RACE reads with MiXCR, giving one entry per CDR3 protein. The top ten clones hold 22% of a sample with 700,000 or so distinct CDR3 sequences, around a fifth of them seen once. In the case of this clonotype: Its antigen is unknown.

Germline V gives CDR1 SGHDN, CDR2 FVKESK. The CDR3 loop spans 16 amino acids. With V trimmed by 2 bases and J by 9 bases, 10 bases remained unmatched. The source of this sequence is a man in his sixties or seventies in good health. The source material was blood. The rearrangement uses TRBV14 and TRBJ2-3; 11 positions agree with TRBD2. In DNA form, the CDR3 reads TGTGCCAGCAGCCAACATATGGGACTAGCGGATTACACGCAGTATTTT. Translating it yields CASSQHMGLADYTQYF.